The subject of this entry is one T cell receptor (beta chain). This CDR3 region has 16 residues. The germline CDR1 and CDR2 sequences are SGHRS and YFSETQ. The ends lost 0 bases at V and 3 bases at J; junction bases unmatched: 6. The study ran its PCR with 60 Vbeta and 13 Jbeta primers. Profiled with immunoSEQ multiplex PCR; TCRdb holds only in-frame clones, not every one. This table holds some 120,000 clones, roughly 80% found once. This entry comes from a study of cytomegalovirus exposure and HLA in healthy donors. The TCR originated in a man aged 30 to 45 in good health and CMV-seronegative. The specimen sequenced was PBMCs. The chain has TRBV5-1 and TRBJ2-3; 8 nucleotides match TRBD2. This CDR3 reads CASSLGGVAGTDTQYF. In DNA form, the CDR3 reads TGCGCCAGCAGCTTGGGCGGGGTAGCGGGGACAGATACGCAGTATTTT.